This T cell receptor beta chain emerged from a study of sequential checkpoint blockade in melanoma. Background on the study: First-line arms were nivolumab then ipilimumab, or the reverse, randomized 1:1. Maintenance nivolumab came after either treatment sequence.

The method was immunoSEQ multiplex PCR; TCRdb's version includes in-frame clones alone and lacks a portion of them. The table includes over 20,000 clones, around 86% detected once. Noted treatment: randomized to nivolumab then ipilimumab (arm A) or the reverse (arm B). DNA-damaging chemotherapy had not been given to any patient beforehand. Sorted cells were live CD3+CD8+, lacking CD19 and CD56, from PBMCs. The CDR3 is 15 amino acids. The specimen was CD8+ T cells sorted from blood (inferred from file names), collected from a patient given nivolumab and ipilimumab in sequence. V is TRBV12-2 and J is TRBJ2-2; TRBD2, the table's D call, was not compared with the DNA. TRBV12-2 is a listed pseudogene. The clonotype comes from a human donor with melanoma. Written as DNA, the CDR3 is TGTGCAAGTCGCCCTCTGCGACGGAGCACCGGGGAGCTGTTTTTT. This gives the protein CASRPLRRSTGELFF.